The next 13 T cell receptor beta chains were all read from a single sample in a study of human T cells and chemical hapten exposure. TCRdb reprocessed the RACE reads with MiXCR, giving one entry per CDR3 protein. The sample holds 60,000 or so distinct CDR3 sequences, roughly a tenth seen once. Time point defined: pre-sensitization, week 0. Sample treatment: therapeutic diphenylcyclopropenone sensitization with weekly scalp DPC. The starting material was whole blood, obtained in connection with sensitization to the hapten diphenylcyclopropenone (DPC). These receptors were obtained from a man in his forties with alopecia areata. Some clones in this sample may be carry-over from other donors' samples.

V usage is TRBV4-3 and J usage is TRBJ1-3, with 8 nucleotides matching TRBD1. Unmatched junction bases numbered 5, after V lost 0 bases and J lost 7 bases. The CDR3 covers 15 residues. Germline lookup yields CDR1 LGHNA and CDR2 YSLEER. The DNA for the CDR3 is TGCGCCAGCAGCCAAGATCGCGACAGGGGTAACACCATATATTTT. Its protein product is CASSQDRDRGNTIYF.

This clonotype has only a few counts. This chain links TRBV3-1 with TRBJ1-2, with a possible D match to TRBD1 (6 bases). This CDR3 is 12 amino acids long. Germline assignment: CDR1 LGHDT and CDR2 YNNKEL (reference sequence). The V end lost 8 bases, the J end lost 5 bases, and 12 bases lay between the germline ends. The CDR3 here is CASAGQMYGYTF. The CDR3 coding sequence is TGTGCCAGCGCCGGACAGATGTATGGCTACACCTTC. Full variable domain (rest looked up from reference TRBV3-1 and TRBJ1-2): DTAVSQTPKYLVTQMGNDKSIKCEQNLGHDTMYWYKQDSKKFLKIMFSYNNKELIINETVPNRFSPKSPDKAHLNLHINSLELGDSAVYFCASAGQMYGYTFGSGTRLTVV.

The CDR3, as DNA: TGCGCCAGCAGCTCCACCGGGACAGCATACGAGCAGTACTTC. Its protein is CASSSTGTAYEQYF. The V gene is TRBV5-1, the J gene TRBJ2-7, with 7 bases matching TRBD1. V shed 3 bases, J shed 4 bases, and the junction held 7 bases outside the gene matches. The CDR3 loop spans 14 amino acids. Germline V gene data show CDR1 as SGHRS and CDR2 as YFSETQ.

Ten or more counts support this clonotype. J is TRBJ1-5 and V is TRBV5-1; TRBD1 aligns across 8 bases. Germline CDR1 and CDR2: SGHRS and YFSETQ. V was clipped by 4 bases and J by 3 bases; unmatched bases: 6. The CDR3 runs to 15 residues. CDR3 region: CASSPTGVNNQPQHF. Here the CDR3 DNA reads TGCGCCAGCAGCCCGACAGGGGTTAACAATCAGCCCCAGCATTTT.

The chain combines TRBV7-8 with TRBJ1-5; 10 bases map to TRBD1. Germline CDR1 is SGHVS and CDR2 is FQNEAQ. Unmatched junction bases numbered 7, after V lost 1 base and J lost 1 base. This CDR3 spans 18 amino acids. CDR3 DNA sequence: TGTGCCAGCAGCTTAGGCGGGACAGGGGCGAGGAGCAATCAGCCCCAGCATTTT. It codes for CASSLGGTGARSNQPQHF.

V is TRBV5-1 and J is TRBJ2-7; weak D call: TRBD1 (5 bases). The ends were cut back, 4 bases at V and 5 bases at J, with 7 bases in the middle. The CDR3 covers 11 residues. Germline V CDR1 and CDR2: SGHRS, YFSETQ. CDR3 in DNA: TGCGCCAGCAGCGGGGCGAACGAGCAGTACTTC. It yields the protein CASSGANEQYF.

This clonotype was recorded at least ten times. The CDR3 coding sequence is TGTGCCTGGAGTGCTTTTTCTTTGGTTCAAGAGACCCAGTACTTC. Translation gives CAWSAFSLVQETQYF. This chain links TRBV30 with TRBJ2-5; D is unclear. Germline V CDR1 and CDR2: GTSNPN, SVGIG (reference sequence). The CDR3 sequence is 15 residues long. V lost 1 base, J lost 2 bases, and 14 bases lay in between.

This clonotype was seen ten or more times. The chain carries TRBV12-3 or TRBV12-4 and TRBJ2-1; 7 bases map to TRBD2. This CDR3 is 14 amino acids long. Unmatched junction bases numbered 4, after V lost 0 bases and J lost 8 bases. CDR3 bases: TGTGCCAGCAGTTTAGCGGGAGGGCCGGATGAGCAGTTCTTC. It yields the protein CASSLAGGPDEQFF.

There are many counts of this clonotype. V usage is TRBV7-9 and J usage is TRBJ2-7; the D is unclear. CDR1 SEHNR and CDR2 FQNEAQ come from the germline V gene (reference sequence). The CDR3 has 16 amino acids. The V gene lost 5 bases and the J gene lost 0 bases, with 17 bases spanning the gap. The chain's CDR3 is CASSPSGFAASYEQYF. The CDR3 DNA reads as TGTGCCAGCAGCCCTTCTGGTTTCGCTGCCTCCTACGAGCAGTACTTC.

For the CDR3, the DNA is TGTGCCAGCAGCGCCGGGACTCTGAACACCGGGGAGCTGTTTTTT. It yields the protein CASSAGTLNTGELFF. J is TRBJ2-2 and V is TRBV9, with a weak D call TRBD2 (6 bases). The germline V gene has CDR1 SGDLS and CDR2 YYNGEE. The CDR3 contains 15 residues. The V end was cut by 3 bases, the J end by 1 base, with 10 bases between.

The chain carries TRBV11-2 and TRBJ2-1; the match to TRBD1 covers 9 bases. V lost 5 bases and J lost 7; bases outside the gene matches: 3. Germline V lookup: CDR1 SGHAT, CDR2 FQNNGV. The CDR3 has 13 residues. The CDR3 sequence: CASSRDRANEQFF. CDR3 sequence (DNA): TGTGCCAGCAGCCGGGACAGGGCGAATGAGCAGTTCTTC. Supplemented by reference TRBV11-2 and TRBJ2-1, the full variable domain reads EAGVAQSPRYKIIEKRQSVAFWCNPISGHATLYWYQQILGQGPKLLIQFQNNGVVDDSQLPKDRFSAERLKGVDSTLKIQPAKLEDSAVYLCASSRDRANEQFFGPGTRLTVL.

V usage is TRBV5-1 and J usage is TRBJ2-1; possible D gene TRBD2, 5 bases. Per germline, CDR1 SGHRS and CDR2 YFSETQ. Trimming removed 0 bases from V and 8 bases from J, with 6 bases in between. The CDR3 has 12 residues. The DNA of the CDR3 is TGCGCCAGCAGCTTGGTCGGGGATGAGCAGTTCTTC. Residues: CASSLVGDEQFF.

In this sample, this clonotype turned up many times. This chain links TRBV28 with TRBJ1-4, with a tentative D call TRBD1 (5 bases). The CDR3 is 16 residues long. CDR1 and CDR2 from the germline V gene are MDHEN and SYDVKM. The V end lost 4 bases, the J end lost 4 bases, and 16 bases lay between the germline ends. The CDR3 coding sequence is TGTGCCAGCAGTTCACTGCCAGGGATAGTTAATGAAAAACTGTTTTTT. Its protein is CASSSLPGIVNEKLFF.